This TCR beta chain emerged from a study of response to subunit inactivated influenza vaccine. Findings and caveats of the study: The authors suggested that few new T cells are recruited per seasonal influenza vaccination.

This clonotype was counted between two and nine times. Its antigen is undetermined. The CDR3 length is 15 residues. Trimming at V came to 1 base and at J to 4 bases, leaving 6 bases not matched to a gene. In TCRdb, the RT-PCR reads were re-called with MiXCR into one record per CDR3 protein. The sample has about 650,000 distinct CDR3 sequences; 15% to 19% are singletons. This rearrangement joins TRBV12-3 or TRBV12-4 to TRBJ1-1; 7 bases fit TRBD1. The specimen comprised PBMCs from blood, sampled approximately 13 days after vaccination. The sequence was obtained from a man in his fifties who received an inactivated influenza vaccine. The CDR3 spells CASSLGQGGSTEAFF. The CDR3 DNA reads TGTGCCAGCAGTTTAGGACAGGGCGGGAGCACTGAAGCTTTCTTT.